The 20 T cell receptor beta chains listed next were all sequenced from one sample in a study of cytomegalovirus exposure and HLA in healthy donors. Primers for the PCR totalled 60 Vbeta and 13 Jbeta. The protocol was immunoSEQ multiplex PCR, while the TCRdb copy is restricted to in-frame clones and leaves out a portion. This table has about 120,000 clones, roughly four fifths appearing once. Sequenced material: PBMCs. The receptors were gathered from a man in his forties or fifties in good health and CMV-seronegative.

The V gene is TRBV10-3, the J gene TRBJ2-5, with D possibly being TRBD2 (5 bases). V dropped 3 bases and J dropped 4 bases, with 12 bases sitting between them. The CDR3 contains 14 residues. The germline V gene has CDR1 ENHRY and CDR2 SYGVKD. The CDR3 sequence is CAISDTRSGETQYF. DNA for the CDR3: TGTGCCATCAGTGACACTAGATCTGGAGAGACCCAGTACTTC.

The genes are TRBV4-3 and TRBJ1-1; D remains ambiguous. CDR1 and CDR2 from the germline V gene are LGHNA and YSLEER. The CDR3 has 13 residues. Trimming took off 4 bases at V and 0 bases at J, with 6 bases between the two ends. As DNA, the CDR3 is TGCGCCAGCAGCCTCGACATGAACACTGAAGCTTTCTTT. It is translated as CASSLDMNTEAFF.

This clone was seen a handful of times. This chain links TRBV19 with TRBJ2-7, with TRBD1 as a possible D gene (6 bases). In germline, CDR1 is LNHDA, CDR2 SQIVND (reference sequence). This CDR3 is 14 amino acids long. Trimming removed 5 bases at V and 1 base at J, with 12 bases between. For the CDR3, the DNA is TGTGCCAGTAGTGGTTTAGGGGGTTCCTACGAGCAGTACTTC. Its protein is CASSGLGGSYEQYF.

The chain joins TRBV27 to TRBJ2-7; 10 bases are shared with TRBD2. Germline-derived CDR1 and CDR2 are MNHEY and SMNVEV (reference sequence). V lost 4 bases to trimming and J lost 5 bases; unmatched junction nucleotides: 8. The length of the CDR3 is 15 residues. The CDR3 is CASSSWLAGVDEQYF. CDR3 in DNA: TGTGCCAGCAGTTCGTGGCTAGCGGGAGTGGACGAGCAGTACTTC.

V is TRBV9 and J is TRBJ1-5; no firm D call. V lost 4 bases and J lost 4, with 15 bases in between. The CDR3 loop spans 15 amino acids. Germline V gene data show CDR1 as SGDLS and CDR2 as YYNGEE. The CDR3 sequence: CASSPMADTNQPQHF. The CDR3 region has the DNA TGTGCCAGCAGCCCGATGGCGGATACAAATCAGCCCCAGCATTTT.

V and J are TRBV18 and TRBJ2-3; TRBD1 agrees at 10 bases. CDR1 and CDR2 (germline): KGHSH, LQKENI. CDR3 size: 18 residues. The V and J ends lost 6 bases and 1 base, in that order; junction bases with no gene match: 13. The CDR3 nucleotides are TGTGCCAGCTCCCCCAACAGCCAGACAGGGGGCGGCACAGATACGCAGTATTTT. This translates into CASSPNSQTGGGTDTQYF.

The chain joins TRBV7-3 to TRBJ2-3; 7 nucleotides match TRBD2. This CDR3 is 15 amino acids long. Germline CDR1 and CDR2: SGHTA and FQGTGA. The junction had 5 bases not matched to a gene; V was cut back by 5 bases and J by 0 bases. CDR3 protein: CASSPSGASTDTQYF. The CDR3 DNA follows: TGTGCCAGCAGCCCGAGCGGGGCTAGCACAGATACGCAGTATTTT.

This chain uses TRBV28 with TRBJ1-1, with unresolved D. The ends were cut back, 6 bases at V and 0 bases at J, with 8 bases in the middle. Looked up from germline, CDR1 is MDHEN and CDR2 is SYDVKM. The CDR3 runs to 13 residues. CDR3 in amino acids: CASSSTMNTEAFF. CDR3 nucleotide sequence: TGTGCCAGCAGCTCCACAATGAACACTGAAGCTTTCTTT. Drawing the rest from reference TRBV28 and TRBJ1-1, the complete variable domain is DVKVTQSSRYLVKRTGEKVFLECVQDMDHENMFWYRQDPGLGLRLIYFSYDVKMKEKGDIPEGYSVSREKKERFSLILESASTNQTSMYLCASSSTMNTEAFFGQGTRLTVV.

This chain uses TRBV23-1 with TRBJ1-4; the match to TRBD1 covers 9 bases. TRBV23-1 is flagged as an ORF with uncertain function. CDR3 length: 16 residues. V lost 1 base, J lost 8 bases, and 8 bases stayed unmatched. In nucleotides, the CDR3 is TGCGCCAGCAGTCAATTTCGGGACAGGGCGGAGGAAAAACTGTTTTTT. Its translation: CASSQFRDRAEEKLFF.

The V and J genes are TRBV7-8 and TRBJ2-2; 8 nucleotides match TRBD2. The CDR3 runs to 17 residues. From germline, CDR1 is SGHVS and CDR2 FQNEAQ. V was pared by 0 bases and J by 1 base, with 4 bases of the junction left unmatched. This chain's CDR3 is CASSLASSGLNTGELFF. CDR3 sequence (DNA): TGTGCCAGCAGCTTAGCCTCTAGCGGGCTGAACACCGGGGAGCTGTTTTTT.

The chain joins TRBV21-1 to TRBJ2-1; TRBD1 reflects the table's D call only, with no check against the DNA. TRBV21-1 is a listed pseudogene. The CDR3 is made up of 13 amino acids. The CDR3 sequence: CASSKDWGHEQFF. CDR3 nucleotide sequence: TGTGCCAGCAGCAAAGATTGGGGGCATGAGCAGTTCTTC.

The V and J genes are TRBV5-6 and TRBJ1-1; no firm D call. V was clipped by 3 bases and J by 11 bases, with 17 bases between them. Germline assignment: CDR1 SGHDT and CDR2 YYEEEE. The CDR3 consists of 13 residues. CDR3 amino acids: CASSYGGFSPAFF. CDR3 in DNA: TGTGCCAGCAGCTATGGAGGATTCTCCCCGGCTTTCTTT.

This clone turned up a few times. The rearrangement links TRBV19 to TRBJ1-5, with 11 bases identical to TRBD1. The germline V gene encodes CDR1 LNHDA and CDR2 SQIVND (reference sequence). The CDR3 runs 15 residues. The V segment lost 11 bases and the J segment 6 bases; nucleotides outside the gene matches: 12. The CDR3 DNA reads as TGTGCCTCAACCCCCTTGGACAGGGGGCTTCAGCCCCAGCATTTT. The encoded protein is CASTPLDRGLQPQHF.

This clone was seen only a few times. The rearrangement uses TRBV2 and TRBJ2-2; D possibly corresponds to TRBD1 (5 bases). The germline V and J ends were trimmed by 6 bases and 7 bases, with 15 bases remaining between them. CDR1 SNHLY and CDR2 FYNNEI come from the germline V gene. The CDR3 has 14 residues. The CDR3 sequence: CASRTVEGVGELFF. The CDR3 DNA reads TGTGCCAGCAGGACTGTAGAAGGGGTCGGGGAGCTGTTTTTT.

The chain recombines TRBV29-1 with TRBJ1-1; 10 bases line up with TRBD1. This CDR3 region has 12 residues. V was pared by 6 bases and J by 4 bases, with 2 bases of the junction left unmatched. The germline CDR1 and CDR2 sequences are SQVTM and ANQGSEA. The CDR3 DNA sequence: TGCAGCGTGGGACAGGGGACCACTGAAGCTTTCTTT. Its protein product is CSVGQGTTEAFF.

This clone was observed a few times. The V call is TRBV7-2, the J call TRBJ1-5; 8 nucleotides line up with TRBD1. Germline V gene sequence: CDR1 SGHTA, CDR2 FQGNSA. Germline trimming cut 5 bases from V and 2 bases from J; bases unmatched to any gene: 5. CDR3 size: 15 residues. CDR3: CASSAQGAGNQPQHF. The CDR3 nucleotides read TGTGCCAGCAGCGCCCAGGGGGCAGGCAATCAGCCCCAGCATTTT.

The chain couples TRBV29-1 to TRBJ1-2; TRBD1 might be the D (6 bases). Trimming cost V 8 bases and J 5 bases, with 15 bases left between them. Germline V gene sequence: CDR1 SQVTM, CDR2 ANQGSEA. The CDR3 has 12 amino acids. CDR3 in amino acids: CSQWTVTYGYTF. The CDR3 DNA is TGCAGCCAATGGACAGTTACTTATGGCTACACCTTC.

The rearrangement uses TRBV2 and TRBJ1-4; tentative D call: TRBD1 (5 bases). CDR1 SNHLY and CDR2 FYNNEI come from the germline V gene. The CDR3 has 15 residues. The ends were cut back, 0 bases at V and 7 bases at J, with 12 bases in the middle. The chain's CDR3 is CASSEAGVFGEKLFF. CDR3 coding DNA: TGTGCCAGCAGTGAAGCAGGGGTCTTCGGTGAAAAACTGTTTTTT.

The CDR3 is CASSLEGQGGNTIYF. DNA of the CDR3: TGTGCCAGCAGCTTAGAGGGACAGGGAGGAAACACCATATATTTT. The chain combines TRBV7-2 with TRBJ1-3, with TRBD1 matching 9 bases. The germline gives CDR1 SGHTA, CDR2 FQGNSA. Trimming at V came to 1 base and at J to 4 bases, leaving 2 bases not matched to a gene. The CDR3 is made up of 15 amino acids.

The chain couples TRBV18 to TRBJ1-1; D gene uncertain. The CDR3 has 16 residues. The V end was cut by 2 bases, the J end by 4 bases, with 17 bases between. The germline CDR1 and CDR2 sequences are KGHSH and LQKENI. This CDR3 is CASSPSEPVSGTEAFF. DNA for the CDR3: TGTGCCAGCTCACCAAGTGAGCCGGTCTCGGGCACTGAAGCTTTCTTT.